This passage covers 30 T cell receptor beta chains from one sample sequenced in a study of OX40 agonist ivuxolimab in advanced cancers. Library preparation was by the immunoSEQ multiplex PCR assay. Not all clones reach the TCRdb copy of this immuneACCESS table, which keeps in-frame sequences only. Checked studies attribute under half of the gap to unresolved V genes and leave the rest unexplained. The sample contains tens of thousands of clones, about 89% of them found a single time. 31% of the sample is in the top ten clones. The input for sequencing was CD4+ or CD8+ T cells sorted from blood, taken in a trial of the OX40 agonist ivuxolimab. Receptors originate from an adult with an advanced solid tumor such as melanoma, head and neck, liver or kidney cancer.

A remark on this clone: This sample includes further DNA sequences coding for the same CDR3. V and J are TRBV7-8 and TRBJ2-7, with a tentative D call TRBD1 (5 bases). Germline V CDR1 and CDR2: SGHVS, FQNEAQ. This CDR3 is built from 14 residues. V was cut by 1 base and J by 3 bases, with 10 bases left in between. CDR3 sequence (DNA): TGTGCCAGCAGCTTAGTCGCAGGGAACTACGAGCAGTACTTC. Protein sequence: CASSLVAGNYEQYF. Together with reference TRBV7-8 and TRBJ2-7, the CDR3 gives the full variable domain: GAGVSQSPRYKVAKRGQDVALRCDPISGHVSLFWYQQALGQGPEFLTYFQNEAQLDKSGLPSDRFFAERPEGSVSTLKIQRTQQEDSAVYLCASSLVAGNYEQYFGPGTRLTVT.

The chain couples TRBV2 to TRBJ1-1, with TRBD1 identical over 7 bases. V lost 3 bases and J lost 7; bases outside the gene matches: 5. The CDR3 length is 13 residues. Germline CDR1 and CDR2: SNHLY and FYNNEI. CDR3 DNA: TGTGCCAGCAGTGAGGGACAGCTATTTGAAGCTTTCTTT. It yields the protein CASSEGQLFEAFF. Complete variable domain (other parts from reference TRBV2 and TRBJ1-1): EPEVTQTPSHQVTQMGQEVILRCVPISNHLYFYWYRQILGQKVEFLVSFYNNEISEKSEIFDDQFSVERPDGSNFTLKIRSTKLEDSAMYFCASSEGQLFEAFFGQGTRLTVV.

This chain uses TRBV19 with TRBJ2-7, with D perhaps TRBD2 (5 bases). The length of the CDR3 is 13 residues. Per germline, CDR1 LNHDA and CDR2 SQIVND (reference sequence). V was pared by 8 bases and J by 2 bases, with 13 bases between. CDR3 coding DNA: TGTGCCAGTTCTAAGACTACCACCTACGAGCAGTACTTC. Amino acid sequence: CASSKTTTYEQYF.

The chain recombines TRBV6-5 with TRBJ2-7; 7 nucleotides match TRBD1. The CDR3 extends over 13 amino acids. The junction had 8 bases not matched to a gene; V was cut back by 6 bases and J by 6 bases. The germline CDR1 and CDR2 sequences are MNHEY and SVGAGI. CDR3 sequence (DNA): TGTGCCAGCAGCTACACAGGGACAGTCGAGCAGTACTTC. It is translated as CASSYTGTVEQYF.

The chain recombines TRBV6-5 with TRBJ2-3, with D hard to call. CDR1 is MNHEY, CDR2 SVGAGI, per germline. V lost 6 bases and J lost 4, with 14 bases in between. This CDR3 has 14 residues. CDR3 coding DNA: TGTGCCAGCAGCCTTGTACGCGACGCAGATACGCAGTATTTT. It is translated as CASSLVRDADTQYF.

The chain is built from TRBV30 and TRBJ1-2; unclear D gene. V was pared by 6 bases and J by 6 bases, with 17 bases between. Looked up from germline, CDR1 is GTSNPN and CDR2 is SVGIG (reference sequence). The CDR3 is 13 residues long. CDR3 nucleotides: TGTGCCTGCCCCCCTCTGGGTAGCGATGGCTACACCTTC. Its translation: CACPPLGSDGYTF.

The chain has TRBV30 and TRBJ1-2; no clear D. CDR1 and CDR2 (germline): GTSNPN, SVGIG (reference sequence). The CDR3 consists of 13 residues. V was trimmed by 1 base and J by 3 bases, leaving 9 bases between them. CDR3 protein: CAWSELQHYGYTF. In nucleotides, the CDR3 is TGTGCCTGGAGTGAATTACAGCACTATGGCTACACCTTC.

The rearrangement uses TRBV6-4 and TRBJ2-1; 9 nucleotides match TRBD2. This CDR3 is built from 15 residues. Germline-derived CDR1 and CDR2 are MRHNA and SNTAGT. Losses at the gene ends were 2 bases for V and 7 bases for J; bases not matched to a gene: 6. The CDR3 is CASSDVGLAGNEQFF. The CDR3 region has the DNA TGTGCCAGCAGTGACGTTGGTCTAGCGGGGAATGAGCAGTTCTTC.

This clone was detected only once. The gene calls are TRBV9 and TRBJ2-7; 7 bases map to TRBD2. The CDR3 has 12 residues. Per the germline V gene, CDR1 is SGDLS and CDR2 is YYNGEE. Trimming removed 0 bases from V and 7 bases from J; junction bases left unmatched: 1. This CDR3 is CASSVEGGEQYF. In nucleotides, the CDR3 is TGTGCCAGCAGCGTAGAGGGAGGGGAGCAGTACTTC.

The CDR3 nucleotides read TGCAGCGTTGTAGGAAGGGAGGGGACGCAGTATTTT. Residues: CSVVGREGTQYF. The chain employs TRBV29-1 and TRBJ2-3; TRBD2 aligns across 7 bases. Losses at the gene ends were 4 bases for V and 9 bases for J; bases not matched to a gene: 7. The CDR3 covers 12 residues. The germline gives CDR1 SQVTM, CDR2 ANQGSEA.

The genes are TRBV9 and TRBJ2-2; D call uncertain. Trimming shortened V by 0 bases and J by 7 bases, and 10 bases separated the two germline ends. Germline V gene sequence: CDR1 SGDLS, CDR2 YYNGEE. CDR3 size: 14 residues. CDR3 in amino acids: CASSVGRLDGELFF. Written as DNA, the CDR3 is TGTGCCAGCAGCGTAGGCAGGCTGGACGGGGAGCTGTTTTTT.

The chain carries TRBV27 and TRBJ2-7; D call uncertain. V was trimmed by 1 base and J by 6 bases, leaving 7 bases between them. Germline assignment: CDR1 MNHEY and CDR2 SMNVEV (reference sequence). The CDR3 consists of 12 residues. CDR3 region: CASSLFGGEQYF. CDR3 coding DNA: TGTGCCAGCAGTTTATTTGGTGGCGAGCAGTACTTC.

The rearrangement uses TRBV30 and TRBJ1-2, with TRBD1 as a possible D gene (5 bases). V shed 3 bases and J shed 0 bases, with 14 bases lying between them. The length of the CDR3 is 15 residues. Germline assignment: CDR1 GTSNPN and CDR2 SVGIG (reference sequence). The DNA for the CDR3 is TGTGCCTGGAGGACAGACGACTATTCTAACTATGGCTACACCTTC. It is translated as CAWRTDDYSNYGYTF.

V and J are TRBV6-5 and TRBJ2-7; TRBD2 matches at 12 bases. The V gene end was trimmed by 0 bases and the J gene end by 5 bases; junction bases not matched to a gene: 2. This CDR3 is 15 amino acids long. Germline V lookup: CDR1 MNHEY, CDR2 SVGAGI. The CDR3 DNA is TGTGCCAGCAGTTACTCGACTAGCGGGAGCCACGAGCAGTACTTC. Translated: CASSYSTSGSHEQYF.

V and J are TRBV5-1 and TRBJ1-4; TRBD1 is a possible D gene (5 bases). This CDR3 has 16 residues. Germline lookup yields CDR1 SGHRS and CDR2 YFSETQ. Trimming took 4 bases from V and 4 from J, leaving 17 bases between them. DNA for the CDR3: TGCGCCAGCAGCGCAGAAAGACAGATGGGTAATGAAAAACTGTTTTTT. Residues: CASSAERQMGNEKLFF.

The chain is built from TRBV27 and TRBJ2-3; D might be TRBD2 (5 bases). This CDR3 comprises 15 residues. Germline V gene data show CDR1 as MNHEY and CDR2 as SMNVEV (reference sequence). The V and J ends lost 1 base and 0 bases respectively, with 8 bases between them. The CDR3 nucleotides are TGTGCCAGCAGTTTATACGGCGGGAGCACAGATACGCAGTATTTT. This sequence encodes CASSLYGGSTDTQYF.

The chain employs TRBV7-9 and TRBJ2-3; 11 nucleotides agree with TRBD2. Per germline, CDR1 SEHNR and CDR2 FQNEAQ (reference sequence). Unmatched junction bases numbered 12, after V lost 5 bases and J lost 5 bases. CDR3 length equals 17 residues. CDR3 sequence reads: CASSPQLAGGPLDTQYF. The CDR3, as DNA: TGTGCCAGCAGCCCCCAATTAGCGGGGGGGCCCCTAGATACGCAGTATTTT.

This rearrangement joins TRBV2 to TRBJ2-3; TRBD1 aligns across 7 bases. Germline assignment: CDR1 SNHLY and CDR2 FYNNEI. The CDR3 is 16 residues long. The J segment lost 0 bases and the V segment lost 3 bases, leaving 6 bases of the junction unmatched. The CDR3 region has the DNA TGTGCCAGCAGTGATCGGCCAGGGGGTAGCACAGATACGCAGTATTTT. Translated: CASSDRPGGSTDTQYF.

This chain connects TRBV29-1 to TRBJ2-2, with 9 positions matching TRBD2. The germline V gene encodes CDR1 SQVTM and CDR2 ANQGSEA. This CDR3 is built from 14 residues. J lost 4 bases, V lost 5 bases, and 5 bases had no gene match. The CDR3 DNA reads as TGCAGCGTTCTTGGACTAGCGAGCACCGGGGAGCTGTTTTTT. Amino acids: CSVLGLASTGELFF.

The chain uses TRBV27 and TRBJ1-1, with D perhaps matching TRBD1 (6 bases). Trimming shortened V by 2 bases and J by 8 bases, and 9 bases separated the two germline ends. Germline V gives CDR1 MNHEY, CDR2 SMNVEV (reference sequence). CDR3 length equals 12 residues. CDR3 residues: CASSLTGGEAFF. Written as DNA, the CDR3 is TGTGCCAGCAGTTTAACCGGGGGCGAAGCTTTCTTT.

V usage is TRBV7-8 and J usage is TRBJ2-7; a possible D gene is TRBD2 (6 bases). The CDR3 extends over 16 amino acids. Germline assignment: CDR1 SGHVS and CDR2 FQNEAQ. V shed 1 base and J shed 3 bases, with 16 bases lying between them. CDR3 sequence (DNA): TGTGCCAGCAGCTTAGTTGCGGGACCCACCCTCTACGAGCAGTACTTC. Residues: CASSLVAGPTLYEQYF.

This clone came up a few times. V and J are TRBV9 and TRBJ2-2, with a possible D match to TRBD1 (6 bases). CDR3 length equals 16 residues. Germline V gene data show CDR1 as SGDLS and CDR2 as YYNGEE. Trimming took off 0 bases at V and 4 bases at J, with 13 bases between the two ends. CDR3 nucleotide sequence: TGTGCCAGCAGCGTAGCTCCAGGGGCGGGCACCGGGGAGCTGTTTTTT. This gives the protein CASSVAPGAGTGELFF. The entire variable domain, with the rest obtained from reference TRBV9 and TRBJ2-2, is as follows: DSGVTQTPKHLITATGQRVTLRCSPRSGDLSVYWYQQSLDQGLQFLIQYYNGEERAKGNILERFSAQQFPDLHSELNLSSLELGDSALYFCASSVAPGAGTGELFFGEGSRLTVL.

J is TRBJ2-2 and V is TRBV18; 11 positions agree with TRBD1. This CDR3 has 15 amino acids. The germline CDR1 and CDR2 sequences are KGHSH and LQKENI. Germline trimming cut 3 bases from V and 5 bases from J; bases unmatched to any gene: 2. The CDR3 coding sequence is TGTGCCAGCTCACCGGACAGGGGGCTTACCGGGGAGCTGTTTTTT. Translation gives CASSPDRGLTGELFF.

This chain links TRBV27 with TRBJ2-3; possibly TRBD2 for D (6 bases). Trimming removed 4 bases at V and 4 bases at J, with 12 bases between. The CDR3 is 14 residues long. Germline loops: CDR1 MNHEY, CDR2 SMNVEV (reference sequence). The CDR3 loop is CASSWGEVADTQYF. The CDR3 nucleotides are TGTGCCAGCAGTTGGGGGGAGGTTGCAGATACGCAGTATTTT.

The CDR3 DNA follows: TGCAGCGTTGAAGATCTGGGCAGGAGCTCCTACAATGAGCAGTTCTTC. Translating gives CSVEDLGRSSYNEQFF. This chain connects TRBV29-1 to TRBJ2-1; D gene unclear. CDR3 length: 16 amino acids. The V and J ends lost 0 bases and 0 bases respectively, with 12 bases between them. CDR1 and CDR2 (germline): SQVTM, ANQGSEA.

The rearrangement uses TRBV2 and TRBJ1-4, with D unclear. The CDR3 covers 17 residues. The V end was cut by 2 bases, the J end by 0 bases, with 13 bases between. Germline CDR1 reads SNHLY; CDR2 reads FYNNEI. CDR3: CASSESLTAATNEKLFF. CDR3 bases: TGTGCCAGCAGTGAATCCCTCACGGCAGCAACTAATGAAAAACTGTTTTTT.

This chain links TRBV9 with TRBJ2-5; tentative D call: TRBD1 (5 bases). Trimming pared 4 bases from V and 5 bases from J, leaving 24 bases between. The CDR3 has 17 amino acids. Germline V gives CDR1 SGDLS, CDR2 YYNGEE. The CDR3 bases are TGTGCCAGCAGCCGTAAACTCGTAGCTAGGGGCCGGGAGACCCAGTACTTC. It specifies CASSRKLVARGRETQYF.

The chain uses TRBV18 and TRBJ1-1, with no clear D. The CDR3 contains 15 residues. CDR1 is KGHSH, CDR2 LQKENI, per germline. V lost 0 bases to trimming and J lost 0 bases, with 8 bases between them. This CDR3 reads CASSPPGYMNTEAFF. CDR3 nucleotides: TGTGCCAGCTCACCACCAGGGTACATGAACACTGAAGCTTTCTTT.

Concerning this clone itself: The junction departs from the called germline gene at one end, perhaps through a read error. This chain links TRBV7-8 with TRBJ1-5; D is possibly TRBD1 (5 bases). Germline V gene lookup returns CDR1 SGHVS and CDR2 FQNEAQ. The CDR3 is 14 residues long. Here the CDR3 reads CASSLAQGGQPQHF. The CDR3 DNA sequence: TGTGCCAGCAGCCTAGCCCAGGGAGGACAGCCCCAGCATTTT.

This clone was seen just once. This sequence joins TRBV6-6 and TRBJ2-7, with D maybe TRBD2 (6 bases). The CDR3 spans 13 residues. V was clipped by 2 bases and J by 4 bases, with 9 bases between them. Germline CDR1 and CDR2: MNHNY and SVGAGI (reference sequence). The CDR3 coding sequence is TGTGCCAGCAGTTACCGGGACTCGTACGAGCAGTACTTC. Translation: CASSYRDSYEQYF.